This T cell receptor beta chain was recovered during a study of blood T cell repertoires in COVID-19. Study-level background: Samples representing acute and convalescent COVID-19 were sourced from the United States, Italy and Spain. Nucleic acid was either cDNA or gDNA, and it came from T cells, B-cell-depleted T cells, or PBMCs.

One Seattle source followed patients from active infection through their disease course. Authors' data handling: For nucleated cells, counts were estimated from reference gene primer amplification. Clones were read by immunoSEQ multiplex PCR, and TCRdb kept only the in-frame ones, dropping some. D and trimming were read from the DNA, whereas the V and J calls and clone size are those reported in that table. The sample contains under 250,000 clones, roughly 83% of which appear only once. Germline CDR1 is MNHEY and CDR2 is SVGAGI. Germline trimming cut 4 bases from V and 1 base from J; bases unmatched to any gene: 7. The length of the CDR3 is 16 residues.

This chain uses TRBV6-5 with TRBJ1-1; TRBD1 matches 9 bases. Sequenced: peripheral blood. The sequence was collected from a woman older than 75 with COVID-19, enrolled during active disease. The CDR3 here is CASSFGTGYSNTEAFF. Written as DNA, the CDR3 is TGTGCCAGCAGTTTCGGGACAGGGTACTCGAACACTGAAGCTTTCTTT.